These 27 T cell receptor beta chains came from one sample sequenced in a study of blood T cells in healthy people across ages. A second PCR of 7 to 11 cycles used a sample-barcoded 5' primer and a J-beta primer mix. Via MiXCR, TCRdb re-called the 5' RACE reads, giving one row per CDR3 protein. The table lists around 1,700,000 distinct CDR3 sequences, over 25% of them singletons. The sequencing sample was made of blood. The receptors here all came from a woman in her 30s in good health.

This clonotype has a handful of counts. V gene TRBV6-2 or TRBV6-3 combines with J gene TRBJ2-5; TRBD2 might be the D (5 bases). Deletions cut 7 bases from V and 5 bases from J, with 17 bases between. Germline V gives CDR1 MNHEY, CDR2 SVGEGT. The CDR3 covers 14 residues. For the CDR3, the DNA is TGTGCCAGCACCACCATCTCGGGGATGGAGACCCAGTACTTC. Amino acids: CASTTISGMETQYF.

The V and J genes are TRBV29-1 and TRBJ1-2, with D possibly being TRBD1 (6 bases). The germline gives CDR1 SQVTM, CDR2 ANQGSEA. CDR3 size: 13 residues. V was pared by 6 bases and J by 4 bases, with 15 bases between. The CDR3: CSVAVGQRYGYTF. The DNA for the CDR3 is TGCAGCGTGGCCGTAGGACAGCGCTATGGCTACACCTTC.

This clonotype was seen a few times. The chain recombines TRBV11-2 with TRBJ2-1, with D possibly being TRBD2 (6 bases). The J call is in doubt because the DNA end fits TRBJ2-7 better. The CDR3 has 16 amino acids. The germline gives CDR1 SGHAT, CDR2 FQNNGV. As DNA, the CDR3 is TGTGCCAGCAGTTGGGACCCCGGGAGCTCCTACAATGAGCAGTACTTC. It translates to CASSWDPGSSYNEQYF.

The V and J genes are TRBV7-9 and TRBJ1-4; 7 bases are shared with TRBD1. V gave up 8 bases and J gave up 2 bases; unmatched junction bases: 8. The germline CDR1 and CDR2 sequences are SEHNR and FQNEAQ (reference sequence). The CDR3 loop spans 15 amino acids. CDR3 amino acids: CASVMGGQTNEKLFF. Written as DNA, the CDR3 is TGTGCCAGCGTCATGGGGGGACAGACTAATGAAAAACTGTTTTTT.

V and J are TRBV7-2 and TRBJ2-7; D assignment may be TRBD1 or TRBD2 (5 bases each). This CDR3 has 17 amino acids. Germline values: CDR1 SGHTA, CDR2 FQGNSA. V was pared by 5 bases and J by 4 bases, with 24 bases between. CDR3 in DNA: TGTGCCAGCAGCGTCTATCCCCGGGACGGGGCACCTTACGAGCAGTACTTC. Translating gives CASSVYPRDGAPYEQYF.

The V and J genes are TRBV30 and TRBJ2-7; D remains unclear. From germline, CDR1 is GTSNPN and CDR2 SVGIG (reference sequence). V lost 0 bases, J lost 3 bases, and 6 bases lay in between. The CDR3 length is 12 residues. The CDR3 nucleotides read TGTGCCTGGAGTGTGGGATACTACGAGCAGTACTTC. As protein: CAWSVGYYEQYF.

The chain combines TRBV30 with TRBJ2-6; no clear D. This CDR3 contains 15 residues. V was trimmed by 0 bases and J by 0 bases, leaving 6 bases between them. In germline, CDR1 is GTSNPN, CDR2 SVGIG (reference sequence). The CDR3 coding sequence is TGTGCCTGGAGTGTTTGGAGCTCTGGGGCCAACGTCCTGACTTTC. Translated: CAWSVWSSGANVLTF.

The rearrangement uses TRBV27 and TRBJ2-7; 7 bases align to TRBD2. V trimming: 8 bases; J trimming: 7 bases; junction bases outside the gene matches: 11. The CDR3 totals 13 residues. Germline V lookup: CDR1 MNHEY, CDR2 SMNVEV (reference sequence). DNA of the CDR3: TGTGCCAGCCGAAAAAATAACGGGGGGGAGCAGTACTTC. This gives the protein CASRKNNGGEQYF.

This clonotype is a singleton in its sample. Possible read error: a much larger clone is one base away. This sequence joins TRBV5-1 and TRBJ2-3; 9 positions agree with TRBD2. The CDR3 is 13 amino acids. J lost 4 bases, V lost 5 bases, and 2 bases had no gene match. CDR1 SGHRS and CDR2 YFSETQ come from the germline V gene. CDR3 sequence reads: CASRGGGADTQYF. CDR3 DNA sequence: TGCGCCAGCAGGGGCGGGGGGGCAGATACGCAGTATTTT.

The chain links TRBV7-9 to TRBJ1-4; 7 nucleotides match TRBD1. The V segment lost 6 bases and the J segment 8 bases; nucleotides outside the gene matches: 15. CDR3 length equals 16 residues. CDR1 and CDR2 from the germline V gene are SEHNR and FQNEAQ (reference sequence). This chain's CDR3 is CASRLGAETGNEKLFF. CDR3 coding DNA: TGTGCCAGCAGATTGGGCGCCGAGACAGGGAACGAAAAACTGTTTTTT.

This clonotype was recorded a few times. The rearrangement links TRBV20-1 to TRBJ2-5; D might be TRBD2 (5 bases). In germline, CDR1 is DFQATT, CDR2 SNEGSKA (reference sequence). The CDR3 has 13 residues. V was pared by 6 bases and J by 5 bases, with 16 bases between. CDR3 nucleotide sequence: TGCAGTGCCCAGTTTGTCGGGGAGGAGACCCAGTACTTC. This gives the protein CSAQFVGEETQYF.

V and J are TRBV12-3 or TRBV12-4 and TRBJ1-6, with TRBD1 as a possible D gene (6 bases). The V end was cut by 6 bases, the J end by 6 bases, with 21 bases between. This CDR3 comprises 17 residues. This chain's CDR3 is CASRKGGVLRPNSPLHF. The CDR3 DNA reads TGTGCCAGCAGAAAAGGGGGGGTATTGAGGCCTAATTCACCCCTCCACTTT.

The rearrangement uses TRBV7-9 and TRBJ2-4; 7 nucleotides align to TRBD1. V trimming: 2 bases; J trimming: 2 bases; junction bases outside the gene matches: 3. Germline V lookup: CDR1 SEHNR, CDR2 FQNEAQ (reference sequence). This CDR3 is 15 amino acids long. The CDR3 sequence is CASSLQTGTKNIQYF. In nucleotides, the CDR3 is TGTGCCAGCAGCTTACAGACAGGGACCAAAAACATTCAGTACTTC. Full variable domain (missing parts from reference TRBV7-9 and TRBJ2-4): DTGVSQNPRHKITKRGQNVTFRCDPISEHNRLYWYRQTLGQGPEFLTYFQNEAQLEKSRLLSDRFSAERPKGSFSTLEIQRTEQGDSAMYLCASSLQTGTKNIQYFGAGTRLSVL.

This clonotype appeared a few times. V is TRBV5-5 and J is TRBJ1-1; 7 bases map to TRBD1. Looked up from germline, CDR1 is SGHKS and CDR2 is YYEKEE (reference sequence). The CDR3 consists of 13 residues. J lost 7 bases, V lost 4 bases, and 7 bases had no gene match. CDR3 region: CASSLSRGVEAFF. The CDR3 DNA reads as TGTGCCAGCAGCCTCTCCAGGGGGGTTGAAGCTTTCTTT.

V is TRBV7-2 and J is TRBJ2-6, with a possible D match to TRBD2 (6 bases). Germline CDR1 and CDR2: SGHTA and FQGNSA. The CDR3 is 15 amino acids. V was trimmed by 3 bases and J by 2 bases, leaving 8 bases between them. CDR3 in amino acids: CASSLDYPGANVLTF. Here the CDR3 DNA reads TGTGCCAGCAGCTTGGACTACCCTGGGGCCAACGTCCTGACTTTC. Using reference TRBV7-2 and TRBJ2-6 for the parts outside the CDR3, the full variable domain is GAGVSQSPSNKVTEKGKDVELRCDPISGHTALYWYRQSLGQGLEFLIYFQGNSAPDKSGLPSDRFSAERTGGSVSTLTIQRTQQEDSAVYLCASSLDYPGANVLTFGAGSRLTVL.

The V call is TRBV30, the J call TRBJ1-2, with 7 bases matching TRBD1. CDR3 length: 16 residues. With V trimmed by 2 bases and J by 4 bases, 13 bases remained unmatched. CDR1 is GTSNPN and CDR2 is SVGIG in the germline V gene (reference sequence). In nucleotides, the CDR3 is TGTGCCTGGAGTTCAGGGGGGGGGGACAGATCCTATGGCTACACCTTC. Its protein product is CAWSSGGGDRSYGYTF.

In its sample, this clonotype was seen a few times. This sequence joins TRBV7-2 and TRBJ2-1, with 8 bases matching TRBD2. This CDR3 has 16 amino acids. V was clipped by 3 bases and J by 9 bases; unmatched bases: 13. CDR1 and CDR2 (germline): SGHTA, FQGNSA. The CDR3: CASSFPGGPVHSEQFF. In nucleotides, the CDR3 is TGTGCCAGCAGCTTCCCGGGGGGGCCGGTTCACAGTGAGCAGTTCTTC.

This clonotype was counted a single time. The rearrangement joins TRBV5-4 to TRBJ2-5, with TRBD1 as a possible D gene (6 bases). Germline V gene sequence: CDR1 SGHNT, CDR2 YYREEE (reference sequence). The CDR3 sequence is 14 residues long. V lost 1 base, J lost 5 bases, and 12 bases lay in between. The CDR3 protein is CASSLYRVRETQYF. The CDR3 nucleotides are TGTGCCAGCAGCTTGTACAGGGTTAGGGAGACCCAGTACTTC.

This clonotype occurred a few times. The chain recombines TRBV20-1 with TRBJ2-5, with 9 bases identical to TRBD1. There are 15 residues in the CDR3. The germline CDR1 and CDR2 sequences are DFQATT and SNEGSKA (reference sequence). The junction had 10 bases not matched to a gene; V was cut back by 4 bases and J by 4 bases. CDR3 protein: CSATDRDRAPETQYF. In nucleotides, the CDR3 is TGCAGTGCTACAGACCGGGACAGGGCCCCAGAGACCCAGTACTTC.

This clonotype was observed a few times. The chain employs TRBV10-3 and TRBJ1-2; D is unresolved. There are 13 residues in the CDR3. Trimming left V 3 bases short and J 6 bases short, with 11 bases between. Germline CDR1 is ENHRY and CDR2 is SYGVKD. The CDR3 sequence: CAISDPLGNGYTF. The CDR3 coding sequence is TGTGCCATCAGTGACCCGCTGGGGAATGGCTACACCTTC.

This clonotype was observed many times. This rearrangement joins TRBV29-1 to TRBJ2-4; D not resolved. CDR3 size: 13 residues. The V gene's germline CDR1 is SQVTM and CDR2 ANQGSEA. Trimming pared 4 bases from V and 1 base from J, leaving 8 bases between. The CDR3 here is CSVGLGAKNIQYF. The CDR3 DNA sequence: TGCAGCGTTGGCCTCGGGGCCAAAAACATTCAGTACTTC.

In this sample, this clonotype turned up a few times. The V call is TRBV13, the J call TRBJ1-5; D might be TRBD1 (5 bases). CDR1 PRHDT and CDR2 FYEKMQ come from the germline V gene (reference sequence). The CDR3 loop spans 13 amino acids. Between the trimmed V and J ends, which lost 4 bases and 4 bases, there was a span of 8 bases. Here the CDR3 DNA reads TGTGCCAGCAGCTCCAGGGCTAATCAGCCCCAGCATTTT. Protein product: CASSSRANQPQHF.

The sample holds a few counts of this clonotype. The chain is built from TRBV4-1 and TRBJ2-1; the match to TRBD2 covers 12 bases. Germline V CDR1 and CDR2: MGHRA, YSYEKL. J was trimmed by 8 bases and V by 1 base; bases with no gene match: 6. The CDR3 length is 16 residues. CDR3 nucleotide sequence: TGCGCCAGCAGCCAAGTTCTAGCGGGGGGGCACCATGAGCAGTTCTTC. This codes for CASSQVLAGGHHEQFF.

A few counts support this clonotype. The chain links TRBV7-2 to TRBJ2-1, with D possibly called TRBD1 or TRBD2 (6 bases each). The CDR3 spans 16 residues. Germline lookup yields CDR1 SGHTA and CDR2 FQGNSA. The V gene lost 8 bases and the J gene lost 0 bases, with 17 bases spanning the gap. Here the CDR3 reads CASGSRGPSSYNEQFF. The CDR3 nucleotides read TGTGCCAGCGGCAGCCGGGGGCCTTCCTCCTACAATGAGCAGTTCTTC.

V gene TRBV9 combines with J gene TRBJ1-1; possible D gene TRBD1, 6 bases. Germline-derived CDR1 and CDR2 are SGDLS and YYNGEE. The CDR3 runs 14 residues. Deletions cut 3 bases from V and 0 bases from J, with 9 bases between. CDR3 sequence (DNA): TGTGCCAGCAGCGAGGGGGTCTTGAACACTGAAGCTTTCTTT. It is translated as CASSEGVLNTEAFF.

This rearrangement joins TRBV20-1 to TRBJ2-1, with D possibly being TRBD2 (5 bases). V lost 6 bases to trimming and J lost 5 bases, with 14 bases between them. The CDR3 is 13 amino acids. Germline V gives CDR1 DFQATT, CDR2 SNEGSKA (reference sequence). The CDR3 nucleotides read TGCAGTGCCGGTTTTCGGACTGACAATGAGCAGTTCTTC. Translated, it gives CSAGFRTDNEQFF.

This clonotype has a handful of counts. V and J are TRBV12-5 and TRBJ1-2; D unclear. This CDR3 spans 11 amino acids. Germline CDR1 LGHNT, CDR2 FRNRAP. With 1 base removed from V and 3 bases from J, the gap between germline ends came to 0 bases. This chain's CDR3 is CASGLDYGYTF. Written as DNA, the CDR3 is TGTGCTAGTGGTTTGGACTATGGCTACACCTTC.